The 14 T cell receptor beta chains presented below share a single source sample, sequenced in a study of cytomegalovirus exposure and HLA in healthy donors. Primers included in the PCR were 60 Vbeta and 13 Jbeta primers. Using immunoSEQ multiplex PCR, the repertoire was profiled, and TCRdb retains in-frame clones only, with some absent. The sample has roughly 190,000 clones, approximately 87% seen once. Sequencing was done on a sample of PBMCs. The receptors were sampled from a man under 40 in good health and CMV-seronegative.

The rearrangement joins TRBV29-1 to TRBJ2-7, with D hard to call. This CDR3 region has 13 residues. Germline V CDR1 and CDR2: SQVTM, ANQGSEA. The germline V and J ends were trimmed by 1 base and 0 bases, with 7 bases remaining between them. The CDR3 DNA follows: TGCAGCGTTGAAGCCGACAACTCCTACGAGCAGTACTTC. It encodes CSVEADNSYEQYF.

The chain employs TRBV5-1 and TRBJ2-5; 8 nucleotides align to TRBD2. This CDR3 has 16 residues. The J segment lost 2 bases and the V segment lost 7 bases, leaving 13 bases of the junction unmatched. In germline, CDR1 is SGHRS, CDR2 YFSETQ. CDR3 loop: CASGPGTRPFQETQYF. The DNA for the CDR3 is TGCGCCAGCGGACCCGGGACTAGACCGTTTCAAGAGACCCAGTACTTC.

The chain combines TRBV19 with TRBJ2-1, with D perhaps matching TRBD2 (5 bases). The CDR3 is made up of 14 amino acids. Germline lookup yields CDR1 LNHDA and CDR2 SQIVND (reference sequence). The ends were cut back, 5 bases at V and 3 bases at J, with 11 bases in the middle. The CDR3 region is CASSPDAGYNEQFF. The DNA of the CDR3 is TGTGCCAGTAGTCCGGACGCGGGCTACAATGAGCAGTTCTTC.

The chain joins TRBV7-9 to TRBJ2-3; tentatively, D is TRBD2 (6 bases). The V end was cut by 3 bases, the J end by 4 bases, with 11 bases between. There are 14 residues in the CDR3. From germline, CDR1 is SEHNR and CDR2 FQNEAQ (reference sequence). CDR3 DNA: TGTGCCAGCAGCTTCTGGCGGGGCCCAGATACGCAGTATTTT. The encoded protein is CASSFWRGPDTQYF.

In DNA form, the CDR3 reads TGTGCCAGCAGCTCGACAGGGCCTGGAAACACCATATATTTT. Translated: CASSSTGPGNTIYF. The chain combines TRBV7-9 with TRBJ1-3; 7 nucleotides match TRBD1. With 4 bases clipped from V and 2 bases from J, the junction kept 2 bases outside the gene matches. The germline V gene has CDR1 SEHNR and CDR2 FQNEAQ (reference sequence). The CDR3 loop spans 14 amino acids. Drawing the rest from reference TRBV7-9 and TRBJ1-3, the complete variable domain is DTGVSQNPRHKITKRGQNVTFRCDPISEHNRLYWYRQTLGQGPEFLTYFQNEAQLEKSRLLSDRFSAERPKGSFSTLEIQRTEQGDSAMYLCASSSTGPGNTIYFGEGSWLTVV.

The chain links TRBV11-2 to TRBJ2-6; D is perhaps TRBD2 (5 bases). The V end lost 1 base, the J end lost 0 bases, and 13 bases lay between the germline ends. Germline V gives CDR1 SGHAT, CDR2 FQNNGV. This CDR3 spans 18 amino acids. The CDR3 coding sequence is TGTGCCAGCAGCTTAGCGGGGTATATTTTCTCTGGGGCCAACGTCCTGACTTTC. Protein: CASSLAGYIFSGANVLTF.

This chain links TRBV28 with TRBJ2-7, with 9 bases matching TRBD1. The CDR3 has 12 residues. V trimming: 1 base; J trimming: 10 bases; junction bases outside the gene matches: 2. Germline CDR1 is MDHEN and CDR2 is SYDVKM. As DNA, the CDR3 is TGTGCCAGCAGTTTATTGACAGGGGGTCAGTACTTC. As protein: CASSLLTGGQYF.

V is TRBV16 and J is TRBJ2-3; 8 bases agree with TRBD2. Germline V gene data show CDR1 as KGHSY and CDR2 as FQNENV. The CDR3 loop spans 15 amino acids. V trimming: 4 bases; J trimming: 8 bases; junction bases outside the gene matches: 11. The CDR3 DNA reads TGTGCCAGCAGCCCGAGAACGGGACTAGATGGTACGCAGTATTTT. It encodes CASSPRTGLDGTQYF. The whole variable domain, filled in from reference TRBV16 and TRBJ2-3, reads GEEVAQTPKHLVRGEGQKAKLYCAPIKGHSYVFWYQQVLKNEFKFLISFQNENVFDETGMPKERFSAKCLPNSPCSLEIQATKLEDSAVYFCASSPRTGLDGTQYFGPGTRLTVL.

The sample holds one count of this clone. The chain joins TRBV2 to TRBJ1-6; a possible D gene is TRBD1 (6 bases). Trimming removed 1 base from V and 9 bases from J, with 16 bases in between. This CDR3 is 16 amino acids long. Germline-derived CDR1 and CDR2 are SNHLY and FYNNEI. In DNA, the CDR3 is TGTGCCAGCAGTGAAGAGGGACACACCCGTCGTTCACCCCTCCACTTT. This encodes CASSEEGHTRRSPLHF.

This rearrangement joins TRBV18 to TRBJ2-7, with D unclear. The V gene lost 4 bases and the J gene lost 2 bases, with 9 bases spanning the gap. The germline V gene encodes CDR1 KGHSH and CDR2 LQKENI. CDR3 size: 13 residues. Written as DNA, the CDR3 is TGTGCCAGCTCACTACAGAGTACCTACGAGCAGTACTTC. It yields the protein CASSLQSTYEQYF.

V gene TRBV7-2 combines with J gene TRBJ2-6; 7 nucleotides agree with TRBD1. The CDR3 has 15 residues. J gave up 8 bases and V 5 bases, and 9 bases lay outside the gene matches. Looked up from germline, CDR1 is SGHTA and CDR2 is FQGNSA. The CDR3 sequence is CASSPDREGTNVLTF. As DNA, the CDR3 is TGTGCCAGCAGCCCCGACAGGGAAGGTACCAACGTCCTGACTTTC.

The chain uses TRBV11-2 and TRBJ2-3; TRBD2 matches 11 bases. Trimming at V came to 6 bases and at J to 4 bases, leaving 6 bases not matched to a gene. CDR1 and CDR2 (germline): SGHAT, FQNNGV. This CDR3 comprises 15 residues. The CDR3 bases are TGTGCCAGCAGGAGTAGCGGGGGGGCGCCAGATACGCAGTATTTT. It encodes CASRSSGGAPDTQYF.

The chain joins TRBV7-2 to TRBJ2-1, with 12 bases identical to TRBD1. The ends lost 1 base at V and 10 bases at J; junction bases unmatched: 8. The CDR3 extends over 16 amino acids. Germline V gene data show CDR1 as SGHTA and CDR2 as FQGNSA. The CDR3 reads CASSLGAGTGGGEQFF. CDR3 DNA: TGTGCCAGCAGCTTAGGGGCCGGGACAGGGGGCGGCGAGCAGTTCTTC.

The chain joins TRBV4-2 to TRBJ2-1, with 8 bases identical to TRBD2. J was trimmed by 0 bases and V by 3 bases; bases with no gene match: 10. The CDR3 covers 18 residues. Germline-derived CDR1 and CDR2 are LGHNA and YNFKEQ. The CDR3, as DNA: TGTGCCAGCAGCCACGGGGGAGGACGGGAGGGCTCCTACAATGAGCAGTTCTTC. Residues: CASSHGGGREGSYNEQFF.